There are a few counts of the clone carrying this T cell receptor (beta chain). Its target is unknown. The data stem from a study of tumor-infiltrating lymphocytes in localized non-small cell lung cancer. Overall study: Several tumor histologies, both smoking statuses, and some post-neoadjuvant chemotherapy samples were included. Study observations and caveats: Higher tumor T cell infiltration than in uninvolved lung was supported by TCRbeta sequencing.

Libraries were prepared by immunoSEQ multiplex PCR; TCRdb keeps only in-frame clonotypes and omits some of them. The sample records about 12,000 clones, 70% to 90% being singletons. The origin of this receptor is a human donor with non-small cell lung cancer. The material sequenced was lung tumor tissue.

CDR3 sequence: CASSFTGTGVFF. The CDR3 DNA is TGTGCCAGCAGCTTTACCGGGACGGGTGTGTTCTTC. This chain joins TRBV11-2 and TRBJ2-1; D possibly uses TRBD1 or TRBD2 (5 bases each). The germline V gene encodes CDR1 SGHAT and CDR2 FQNNGV. This CDR3 is 12 amino acids long. Trimming shortened V by 3 bases and J by 15 bases, and 15 bases separated the two germline ends.